The 6 T cell receptor beta chains listed next were all sequenced from one sample in a study of blood T cell repertoires in COVID-19. Data came from immunoSEQ multiplex PCR; TCRdb stores just in-frame clones and leaves some out. The sample lists approximately 200,000 clones, 70% to 90% occurring once. Sample: peripheral blood. These receptor sequences come from a person between 65 and 79 years old with COVID-19, enrolled during active disease.

This chain links TRBV5-1 with TRBJ2-2; 7 bases agree with TRBD1. V gave up 3 bases and J gave up 5 bases; unmatched junction bases: 16. Germline loops: CDR1 SGHRS, CDR2 YFSETQ. The CDR3 is made up of 18 amino acids. CDR3 DNA sequence: TGCGCCAGCAGCTCCCTTAGTCAAGGGGGCGCCGGGACCGGGGAGCTGTTTTTT. As protein: CASSSLSQGGAGTGELFF.

The chain couples TRBV5-5 to TRBJ1-1; no reliable D call. The CDR3 totals 14 residues. V lost 0 bases to trimming and J lost 1 base, with 7 bases between them. Germline V gene sequence: CDR1 SGHKS, CDR2 YYEKEE (reference sequence). The CDR3 here is CASSLGWANTEAFF. The CDR3 DNA sequence: TGTGCCAGCAGCTTGGGGTGGGCGAACACTGAAGCTTTCTTT.

Concerning this clone itself: The same CDR3 arises from other DNA sequences in this sample as well. The chain carries TRBV9 and TRBJ1-1, with TRBD1 identical over 12 bases. Per the germline V gene, CDR1 is SGDLS and CDR2 is YYNGEE. The CDR3 runs to 15 residues. Trimming removed 3 bases from V and 2 bases from J; junction bases left unmatched: 2. CDR3 protein: CASSGGTGGNTEAFF. The CDR3 nucleotides are TGTGCCAGCAGCGGTGGGACAGGGGGCAACACTGAAGCTTTCTTT.

This clone has only one observation. The V and J genes are TRBV6-5 and TRBJ2-7; TRBD1 agrees at 7 bases. The CDR3 covers 16 residues. The junction had 10 bases not matched to a gene; V was cut back by 2 bases and J by 3 bases. CDR1 and CDR2 (germline): MNHEY, SVGAGI. The CDR3: CASSYLNTRGSYEQYF. The CDR3 DNA sequence: TGTGCCAGCAGTTACCTAAACACCAGGGGGAGCTACGAGCAGTACTTC.

The genes are TRBV5-1 and TRBJ2-1, with TRBD1 matching 7 bases. The trim removed 5 bases at V and 6 bases at J, leaving 11 bases unmatched. This CDR3 contains 15 residues. CDR1 SGHRS and CDR2 YFSETQ come from the germline V gene. CDR3 in DNA: TGCGCCAGCAGTACCACAAAGACAGGGTCCAATGAGCAGTTCTTC. It codes for CASSTTKTGSNEQFF.

The chain is built from TRBV9 and TRBJ2-5; 7 nucleotides line up with TRBD1. Germline CDR1 is SGDLS and CDR2 is YYNGEE. J was trimmed by 5 bases and V by 3 bases; bases with no gene match: 10. The CDR3 totals 15 residues. CDR3 nucleotide sequence: TGTGCCAGCAGCGCCAGGACAGGACAGAGGGAGACCCAGTACTTC. It translates to CASSARTGQRETQYF.